The 17 T cell receptor beta chains reported below all come from one sample, sequenced in a study of blood T cell repertoires in COVID-19. Here immunoSEQ multiplex PCR was the method, and the copy in TCRdb shows in-frame clones only, minus some. Among roughly 250,000 clones, around four fifths were seen once, and the ten largest hold around 8.9%. Sequenced sample: peripheral blood. The receptors derive from a man aged 40-50 years with active or convalescent COVID-19.

The rearrangement links TRBV6-5 to TRBJ2-1; 10 nucleotides agree with TRBD1. The germline CDR1 and CDR2 sequences are MNHEY and SVGAGI. CDR3 size: 14 residues. After removal of 8 bases from V and 8 bases from J, the junction contained 9 bases not matched to a gene. CDR3 in amino acids: CASGRDRGRYEQFF. CDR3 DNA sequence: TGTGCCAGCGGCCGGGACAGGGGTAGGTATGAGCAGTTCTTC.

The table lists this clone with a count of one. The chain combines TRBV7-2 with TRBJ2-7; weak D call: TRBD1 (6 bases). Trimming removed 5 bases from V and 5 bases from J, with 13 bases in between. The CDR3 sequence is 13 residues long. Germline V gene data show CDR1 as SGHTA and CDR2 as FQGNSA. For the CDR3, the DNA is TGTGCCAGCAGCCTGACAGGACCCGACGAGCAGTACTTC. It yields the protein CASSLTGPDEQYF.

The rearrangement joins TRBV9 to TRBJ1-6, with 7 bases that match TRBD1. The CDR3 length is 12 residues. The V segment lost 3 bases and the J segment 9 bases; nucleotides outside the gene matches: 0. Germline-derived CDR1 and CDR2 are SGDLS and YYNGEE. In DNA form, the CDR3 reads TGTGCCAGCAGCGGACAGGGTTCACCCCTCCACTTT. Protein sequence: CASSGQGSPLHF. Full variable domain (missing parts from reference TRBV9 and TRBJ1-6): DSGVTQTPKHLITATGQRVTLRCSPRSGDLSVYWYQQSLDQGLQFLIQYYNGEERAKGNILERFSAQQFPDLHSELNLSSLELGDSALYFCASSGQGSPLHFGNGTRLTVT.

The chain combines TRBV27 with TRBJ2-7; 9 bases align to TRBD1. This CDR3 is built from 15 residues. The V gene end was trimmed by 7 bases and the J gene end by 3 bases; junction bases not matched to a gene: 10. Germline CDR1 reads MNHEY; CDR2 reads SMNVEV (reference sequence). The CDR3 region has the DNA TGTGCCAGCACCCTCCGACAGGGGGGCTTCTACGAGCAGTACTTC. It encodes CASTLRQGGFYEQYF.

The chain uses TRBV6-6 and TRBJ1-3; no clear D gene. The CDR3 is 16 amino acids. V was pared by 0 bases and J by 0 bases, with 9 bases between. CDR1 is MNHNY, CDR2 SVGAGI, per germline (reference sequence). The CDR3 nucleotides are TGTGCCAGCAGTTACTCGAGCCCACTCTCTGGAAACACCATATATTTT. Protein product: CASSYSSPLSGNTIYF.

This chain links TRBV4-1 with TRBJ2-1, with TRBD2 identical over 13 bases. There are 16 residues in the CDR3. Germline CDR1 reads MGHRA; CDR2 reads YSYEKL. The J segment lost 5 bases and the V segment lost 7 bases, leaving 8 bases of the junction unmatched. DNA of the CDR3: TGCGCCAGCAATGAACCGGGACTAGCGGGGAACAATGAGCAGTTCTTC. Amino acids: CASNEPGLAGNNEQFF.

Only a few counts were recorded for this clone. The genes are TRBV28 and TRBJ2-7; 8 bases align to TRBD2. Losses at the gene ends were 4 bases for V and 0 bases for J; bases not matched to a gene: 5. The germline CDR1 and CDR2 sequences are MDHEN and SYDVKM. The CDR3 totals 15 residues. The CDR3 spells CASSSTSADSYEQYF. The CDR3 DNA sequence: TGTGCCAGCAGTTCGACTAGCGCCGACTCCTACGAGCAGTACTTC.

To note about this clone: Germline and junction disagree at one end, which may indicate a read error. The chain recombines TRBV10-3 with TRBJ2-1; D unresolved. The CDR3 loop spans 14 amino acids. Germline V gene lookup returns CDR1 ENHRY and CDR2 SYGVKD. The CDR3 DNA sequence: TGTGCCATCAGTATAAAACTCTCTGACAATGGGCAGTTCTTC. Translating it yields CAISIKLSDNGQFF.

The genes are TRBV30 and TRBJ1-1, with D hard to call. The V gene lost 4 bases and the J gene lost 0 bases, with 9 bases spanning the gap. CDR1 and CDR2 from the germline V gene are GTSNPN and SVGIG (reference sequence). The CDR3 consists of 13 residues. This CDR3 is CAWMSQMNTEAFF. The CDR3 nucleotides read TGTGCCTGGATGTCACAAATGAACACTGAAGCTTTCTTT.

The gene calls are TRBV2 and TRBJ2-1; the match to TRBD2 covers 8 bases. The germline V gene has CDR1 SNHLY and CDR2 FYNNEI. CDR3 length: 16 amino acids. After removal of 4 bases from V and 2 bases from J, the junction contained 7 bases not matched to a gene. CDR3 protein: CASSATRGGTYNEQFF. The CDR3 coding sequence is TGTGCCAGCAGTGCCACTCGGGGGGGGACCTACAATGAGCAGTTCTTC.

The chain links TRBV6-6 to TRBJ1-3; D gene uncertain. This CDR3 is 15 amino acids long. The germline V gene has CDR1 MNHNY and CDR2 SVGAGI (reference sequence). V gave up 2 bases and J gave up 0 bases, with 8 bases separating them. This CDR3 is CASSYTVPSGNTIYF. The CDR3 region has the DNA TGTGCCAGCAGTTACACAGTCCCCTCTGGAAACACCATATATTTT.

The chain recombines TRBV19 with TRBJ2-1; TRBD1 might be the D (5 bases). From germline, CDR1 is LNHDA and CDR2 SQIVND (reference sequence). V lost 5 bases and J lost 3, with 11 bases in between. This CDR3 has 14 residues. For the CDR3, the DNA is TGTGCCAGTAGTGTACTTCAGGGCTACAATGAGCAGTTCTTC. Protein: CASSVLQGYNEQFF.

CDR3 loop: CASRQGAEAFF. As DNA, the CDR3 is TGTGCCAGCAGACAGGGGGCGGAAGCTTTCTTT. J is TRBJ1-1 and V is TRBV3-1 (or the pseudogene TRBV3-2); 9 bases line up with TRBD1. Germline V gives CDR1 LGHDT, CDR2 YNNKEL (reference sequence). The junction had 1 base not matched to a gene; V was cut back by 6 bases and J by 8 bases. The length of the CDR3 is 11 residues.

This clone was picked up one time. This chain links TRBV18 with TRBJ2-1; 10 bases map to TRBD2. Germline values: CDR1 KGHSH, CDR2 LQKENI. Trimming took 0 bases from V and 8 from J; bases not matched to a gene: 25. The CDR3 spans 22 residues. Written as DNA, the CDR3 is TGTGCCAGCTCACCACCGGGACACCTTGATTGGGATGGGACTAGCGCGGCCGATGAGCAGTTCTTC. Protein product: CASSPPGHLDWDGTSAADEQFF.

The J gene is TRBJ1-2, the V gene TRBV18, with TRBD1 matching 8 bases. The CDR3 contains 13 residues. The V segment lost 5 bases and the J segment 6 bases; nucleotides outside the gene matches: 5. Germline values: CDR1 KGHSH, CDR2 LQKENI. The CDR3 DNA is TGTGCCAGCTCAGTGGACAGGGCCGATGGCTACACCTTC. It translates to CASSVDRADGYTF. The full variable domain, rest sourced from reference TRBV18 and TRBJ1-2, is NAGVMQNPRHLVRRRGQEARLRCSPMKGHSHVYWYRQLPEEGLKFMVYLQKENIIDESGMPKERFSAEFPKEGPSILRIQQVVRGDSAAYFCASSVDRADGYTFGSGTRLTVV.

The chain carries TRBV6-5 and TRBJ1-4; D is perhaps TRBD1 (5 bases). Trimming took 0 bases from V and 10 from J, leaving 9 bases between them. The CDR3 has 13 residues. Germline CDR1 MNHEY, CDR2 SVGAGI. DNA for the CDR3: TGTGCCAGCAGTTACTCAGGGGCCGGAAAACTGTTTTTT. Protein: CASSYSGAGKLFF.

V usage is TRBV18 and J usage is TRBJ2-2, with 8 positions matching TRBD1. The V gene's germline CDR1 is KGHSH and CDR2 LQKENI. The CDR3 loop spans 14 amino acids. Losses at the gene ends were 2 bases for V and 4 bases for J; bases not matched to a gene: 0. CDR3 sequence (DNA): TGTGCCAGCTCACCAGGACAGGGCACCGGGGAGCTGTTTTTT. As protein: CASSPGQGTGELFF.